The rows below give T cell receptor beta chains drawn from one sample of a study of early T cells in non-severe SARS-CoV-2 infection. TCRdb ran MiXCR on the 5' RACE reads and lists one entry per CDR3 protein. The sample lists approximately 120,000 distinct CDR3 sequences; more than 12% were seen once. The source material was whole blood. The receptors were gathered from an adult who was a healthcare worker with PCR-confirmed SARS-CoV-2 infection or an uninfected control (not recorded which). Both conserved end residues are part of each CDR3. Each record gives: D gene, V gene, clone size, J gene, CDR3 DNA, CDR3 protein. A D gene is named only where the DNA matches it firmly. A clone size is listed for some rows: how often the clone was seen (once, few, many), or a class if it is expanded.

TRBD1	TRBV3-1	few	TRBJ1-2	TGTGCCAGCAGCCTGGGACAGGAGGACTATGGCTACACCTTC	CASSLGQEDYGYTF
-	TRBV24-1	-	TRBJ2-3	TGTGCCACCAGTGACCCCGCGGGCACAGATACGCAGTATTTT	CATSDPAGTDTQYF
-	TRBV4-1	-	TRBJ2-7	TGCGCCAGCAGCCAAGCCCCTCCCCGGGGGCCGTCCTACGAGCAGTACTTC	CASSQAPPRGPSYEQYF
-	TRBV15	many	TRBJ1-4	TGTGCCACCAGCAGAGAAGCCGCTCCGCAAGAAAAACTGTTTTTT	CATSREAAPQEKLFF
-	TRBV29-1	-	TRBJ1-1	TGCAGCTGCCTGTATGGCACTGAAGCTTTCTTT	CSCLYGTEAFF
TRBD2	TRBV5-1	-	TRBJ2-1	TGCGCCAGCAGCTTGGGGGGGACTAGTATCTATGAGCAGTTCTTC	CASSLGGTSIYEQFF
-	TRBV15	many	TRBJ1-2	TGTGCCACCAGCAGAGCGAGCGGGCTTAACTATGGCTACACCTTC	CATSRASGLNYGYTF
-	TRBV29-1	few	TRBJ1-5	TGCAGCGTTGGCACTGACGGCAATCAGCCCCAGCATTTT	CSVGTDGNQPQHF
TRBD1	TRBV14	-	TRBJ1-4	TGTGCCAGCAGCCAAGATTTTGGGACAGGGATCGCAACTAATGAAAAACTGTTTTTT	CASSQDFGTGIATNEKLFF
TRBD1	TRBV5-1	few	TRBJ2-1	TGCGCCAGCAGCGGGCTGGACAGGGGGAGAAATGAGCAGTTCTTC	CASSGLDRGRNEQFF
-	TRBV2	-	TRBJ2-3	TGTGCCAGCAGTGAGGGGGCAACCACAGATACGCAGTATTTT	CASSEGATTDTQYF
-	TRBV6-6	-	TRBJ1-5	TGTGCCAGCAGTTACCCAGAACCGGGTTCACCCCAGCATTTT	CASSYPEPGSPQHF
TRBD1	TRBV7-9	-	TRBJ2-6	TGTGCCAGCAGCCCACTACAGGGGTCCTCTGGGGCCAACGTCCTGACTTTC	CASSPLQGSSGANVLTF
TRBD2	TRBV5-1	-	TRBJ2-1	TGCGCCAGCAGCTTGTCTGCGGGGGGAAGCAATGAGCAGTTCTTC	CASSLSAGGSNEQFF
TRBD1	TRBV20-1	-	TRBJ1-3	TGCAGTGCTAGAGCAGGGGGCGTTCGGGACACCATATATTTT	CSARAGGVRDTIYF
TRBD1	TRBV10-2	-	TRBJ1-1	TGCGCCAGCAGTGAAAGGGGGCCGAGGGACACTGAAGCTTTCTTT	CASSERGPRDTEAFF
-	TRBV18	many	TRBJ1-5	TGTGCCAGCTCACCATTGGAGGATCAGCCCCAGCATTTT	CASSPLEDQPQHF
TRBD2	TRBV11-3	few	TRBJ2-3	TGTGCCAGCAGCTCCGGACTAGCGGGGAGCACAGATACGCAGTATTTT	CASSSGLAGSTDTQYF
-	TRBV29-1	-	TRBJ2-1	TGCAGCATCCTAAGTCAGACCTACAATGAGCAGTTCTTC	CSILSQTYNEQFF
-	TRBV11-2	few	TRBJ2-4	TGTGCCAGCAGCTTAGCCGCCGGAGGGAACATTCAGTACTTC	CASSLAAGGNIQYF
TRBD1	TRBV3-1	few	TRBJ1-2	TGTGCCAGCAGCCGAACAGGGGGTGGCTATGGCTACACCTTC	CASSRTGGGYGYTF
-	TRBV29-1	many	TRBJ2-7	TGCAGCGCCAGGACGGACTACGAGCAGTACTTC	CSARTDYEQYF
-	TRBV7-6	-	TRBJ2-7	TGTGCCAGCAGCCCAGGTGGTGGATCCTACGAGCAGTACTTC	CASSPGGGSYEQYF
TRBD1	TRBV4-2	-	TRBJ1-2	TGTGCCAGCAGCCAAGATGAGGCGGCAGGGGGACCGTACTATGGCTACACCTTC	CASSQDEAAGGPYYGYTF
TRBD1	TRBV5-4	many	TRBJ2-1	TGTGCCAGCAGCTTGGAAGGGGACAGCTCCTACAATGAGCAGTTCTTC	CASSLEGDSSYNEQFF
-	TRBV6-5	-	TRBJ1-1	TGTGCCAGCAGCATGGTGCGGGGTACTGAAGCTTTCTTT	CASSMVRGTEAFF
TRBD1	TRBV5-1	-	TRBJ1-1	TGCGCCAGCAGCTTACAGGGGGCTGTGAACACTGAAGCTTTCTTT	CASSLQGAVNTEAFF
-	TRBV7-9	few	TRBJ1-2	TGTGCCAGCAGCTCCGGGGCGCAGGGCTACACCTTC	CASSSGAQGYTF
-	TRBV4-1	few	TRBJ2-5	TGCGCCAGCAGCCATACAAGCCTCCAAGAGACCCAGTACTTC	CASSHTSLQETQYF
-	TRBV30	-	TRBJ2-5	TGTGCCTGGAAATCAAAAAGGGAAGAGACCCAGTACTTC	CAWKSKREETQYF
-	TRBV19	-	TRBJ1-6	TGTGCCAGTAGTACTGGACATGGGTTATCACCCCTCCACTTT	CASSTGHGLSPLHF
-	TRBV11-2	-	TRBJ2-1	TGTGCCAGCAGCTTAGGTGGGACTCAGCAGTTCTTC	CASSLGGTQQFF
-	TRBV4-2	-	TRBJ2-3	TGTGCCAGCAGCCAAGATGGGTCAGATACGCAGTATTTT	CASSQDGSDTQYF
-	TRBV3-1	-	TRBJ1-1	TGTGCCAGCAGCCCGCTATCCACAGGGACCGCTGAAGCTTTCTTT	CASSPLSTGTAEAFF
TRBD2	TRBV12-3/TRBV12-4	many	TRBJ2-1	TGTGCCAGCAGTTTTAATACGGGGGGGGCTGAGCAGTTCTTC	CASSFNTGGAEQFF
-	TRBV7-8	-	TRBJ1-1	TGTGCCAGCAGCTTAAGGGGACCCACCATGAACACTGAAGCTTTCTTT	CASSLRGPTMNTEAFF
-	TRBV7-9	few	TRBJ2-7	TGTGCCAGCAGCGACCTGGGCAGGGGTCTTCTGCCTTTCTCCTACGAGCAGTACTTC	CASSDLGRGLLPFSYEQYF
TRBD1	TRBV10-3	few	TRBJ1-6	TGTGCCATCGGAACGGGACAGGGTGATTCACCCCTCCACTTT	CAIGTGQGDSPLHF
TRBD2	TRBV7-2	many	TRBJ2-1	TGTGCCAGCAGCTTTAGTCGCGGGGGGGCGTATGAGCAGTTCTTC	CASSFSRGGAYEQFF
-	TRBV20-1	many	TRBJ1-3	TGCAGTGCGAGGATCTCTGGAAACACCATATATTTT	CSARISGNTIYF
-	TRBV6-2/TRBV6-3	few	TRBJ1-5	TGTGCCAGCAGCCTGGAGACTAGCAATCAGCCCCAGCATTTT	CASSLETSNQPQHF
TRBD1	TRBV19	-	TRBJ2-1	TGTGCCAGTAGTGGAGACGACAGGGCTCCGACTGGGGGGCAGTTCTTC	CASSGDDRAPTGGQFF
-	TRBV12-3/TRBV12-4	few	TRBJ1-4	TGTGCCAGCAGTCAGACAAAGAGTAATGAAAAACTGTTTTTT	CASSQTKSNEKLFF